One sample yielded the 17 T cell receptor beta chains listed below, sequenced in a study of post-analysis software for immune sequencing data. What these receptors recognize is not known. Unique molecular identifiers were carried by the TCR beta cDNA libraries. TCRdb processed the PCR reads anew with MiXCR; each CDR3 protein has one entry. The sample consists of some 890,000 distinct CDR3 sequences, 53% of them appearing once. Overall study results and limits: Elevated frequency relative to controls characterized four or five TRBV segments in patients, TRBV5-6, TRBV5-1 and TRBV20-1 among them.

Sequencing was done on a sample of blood. Receptors were obtained from a girl aged 10 to 17 with multiple sclerosis.

This clonotype was counted a few times. This sequence joins TRBV29-1 and TRBJ1-6; 8 bases line up with TRBD1. CDR3 length equals 13 residues. Trimming removed 6 bases from V and 5 bases from J; junction bases left unmatched: 3. Germline CDR1 and CDR2: SQVTM and ANQGSEA. The CDR3: CSVRTGNNSPLHF. CDR3 bases: TGCAGCGTCCGGACAGGGAATAATTCACCCCTCCACTTT.

The rearrangement uses TRBV10-3 and TRBJ2-5; 12 nucleotides match TRBD2. V shed 0 bases, J shed 4 bases, and the junction held 12 bases outside the gene matches. The CDR3 runs to 19 residues. The germline V gene encodes CDR1 ENHRY and CDR2 SYGVKD. The CDR3 loop is CAISESRLAGAGGRETQYF. The CDR3 nucleotides read TGTGCCATCAGTGAGTCAAGACTAGCGGGGGCCGGCGGGAGAGAGACCCAGTACTTC.

Only a few counts were recorded for this clonotype. The rearrangement joins TRBV29-1 to TRBJ2-7; 11 nucleotides align to TRBD2. The V and J ends lost 4 bases and 0 bases, in that order; junction bases with no gene match: 2. The V gene's germline CDR1 is SQVTM and CDR2 ANQGSEA. This CDR3 spans 14 amino acids. The DNA for the CDR3 is TGCAGCGTTGTCGGGACTAGCGGCTCCTACGAGCAGTACTTC. This translates into CSVVGTSGSYEQYF.

This sequence joins TRBV6-6 and TRBJ1-3; no clear D. CDR3 length: 15 amino acids. V was pared by 5 bases and J by 2 bases, with 13 bases between. Germline V gene sequence: CDR1 MNHNY, CDR2 SVGAGI (reference sequence). The CDR3 loop is CASSRPSGTGNTIYF. The CDR3 DNA is TGTGCCAGCAGTCGCCCTAGCGGGACTGGAAACACCATATATTTT.

This clonotype came up once. The chain links TRBV10-3 to TRBJ1-2, with 9 bases identical to TRBD1. CDR1 and CDR2 (germline): ENHRY, SYGVKD. With V trimmed by 6 bases and J by 3 bases, 5 bases remained unmatched. The CDR3 is 14 amino acids. The CDR3 DNA reads as TGTGCCATCAGCTTACAGGGGGCCTACTATGGCTACACCTTC. Its protein product is CAISLQGAYYGYTF.

As concerns this clonotype: An end of the junction differs from the germline gene, which may be a read error. This sequence joins TRBV20-1 and TRBJ2-5; 14 bases match TRBD2. In germline, CDR1 is DFQATT, CDR2 SNEGSKA (reference sequence). The CDR3 has 15 amino acids. The CDR3 DNA sequence: TGTAGTGCTGGGACTAGCGGGAGTAATGTGGGGACCCAGTACTTC. Its translation is CSAGTSGSNVGTQYF.

CDR3 nucleotides: TGTGCCAGCAGTTTTTTGGCGGGGGATCTCGCTCCGGGATATGGCTACACCTTC. Translating gives CASSFLAGDLAPGYGYTF. The chain is built from TRBV28 and TRBJ1-2; TRBD1 is a possible D gene (5 bases). CDR1 is MDHEN and CDR2 is SYDVKM in the germline V gene. The CDR3 sequence is 18 residues long. Trimming left V 3 bases short and J 5 bases short, with 25 bases between.

The gene calls are TRBV4-1 and TRBJ2-1; D remains ambiguous. The germline V gene has CDR1 MGHRA and CDR2 YSYEKL. The CDR3 contains 14 residues. V lost 4 bases and J lost 5, with 12 bases in between. The CDR3 DNA follows: TGCGCCAGCAGCCCCCGGTGGGGTAACAATGAGCAGTTCTTC. It is translated as CASSPRWGNNEQFF.

The chain joins TRBV5-1 to TRBJ2-7, with 7 bases aligning to TRBD1. Germline CDR1 SGHRS, CDR2 YFSETQ. The CDR3 has 15 amino acids. The V and J ends lost 4 bases and 2 bases, in that order; junction bases with no gene match: 9. CDR3 sequence (DNA): TGCGCCAGCAGCGCACAGGGGATTGCTACCTACGAGCAGTACTTC. This codes for CASSAQGIATYEQYF.

The chain recombines TRBV7-2 with TRBJ1-2; the D gene is possibly TRBD1 (5 bases). Per germline, CDR1 SGHTA and CDR2 FQGNSA. The V end was cut by 3 bases, the J end by 3 bases, with 14 bases between. The CDR3 runs 15 residues. The DNA of the CDR3 is TGTGCCAGCAGCTTGGAAGGGGCGCCCGACTATGGCTACACCTTC. Translated: CASSLEGAPDYGYTF.

A word on this clonotype: An end of the junction differs from the germline gene, which may be a read error. The CDR3 spells CASSLMANNALTF. The CDR3 coding sequence is TGTGCCAGCAGCTTAATGGCAAACAACGCCCTGACTTTC. The chain combines TRBV7-9 with TRBJ2-6; no firm D call. Germline V gene sequence: CDR1 SEHNR, CDR2 FQNEAQ (reference sequence). The CDR3 has 13 residues.

This chain uses TRBV25-1 with TRBJ2-1; 8 bases are a match to TRBD2. CDR3 size: 16 residues. After removal of 1 base from V and 9 bases from J, the junction contained 11 bases not matched to a gene. Germline CDR1 MGHDK, CDR2 SYGVNS. This CDR3 reads CASSELTSGVYSEQFF. The CDR3 coding sequence is TGTGCCAGCAGTGAATTAACTAGCGGTGTTTATAGTGAGCAGTTCTTC. Looking up the rest from reference TRBV25-1 and TRBJ2-1 gives the full variable domain: EADIYQTPRYLVIGTGKKITLECSQTMGHDKMYWYQQDPGMELHLIHYSYGVNSTEKGDLSSESTVSRIRTEHFPLTLESARPSHTSQYLCASSELTSGVYSEQFFGPGTRLTVL.

This clonotype appeared a few times. The V and J genes are TRBV7-2 and TRBJ2-3, with a possible D match to TRBD2 (6 bases). Germline assignment: CDR1 SGHTA and CDR2 FQGNSA. Trimming stripped 1 base from V and 5 bases from J, with 13 bases between. CDR3 size: 15 residues. The CDR3 reads CASSLVAGKLDTQYF. The DNA for the CDR3 is TGTGCCAGCAGCTTAGTGGCGGGAAAATTAGATACGCAGTATTTT.

The rearrangement joins TRBV12-3 or TRBV12-4 to TRBJ2-3, with TRBD2 matching 9 bases. The CDR3 extends over 16 amino acids. The trim removed 7 bases at V and 3 bases at J, leaving 11 bases unmatched. This CDR3 is CASKSAGGIRTDTQYF. CDR3 nucleotide sequence: TGTGCCAGCAAGTCGGCGGGAGGGATAAGGACAGATACGCAGTATTTT.

This chain uses TRBV7-9 with TRBJ2-7; 11 nucleotides agree with TRBD2. The germline V gene encodes CDR1 SEHNR and CDR2 FQNEAQ (reference sequence). The junction had 9 bases not matched to a gene; V was cut back by 4 bases and J by 1 base. The CDR3 extends over 17 amino acids. Here the CDR3 DNA reads TGTGCCAGCAGCTACCGCCGACTAGCGGGATTTTCCTACGAGCAGTACTTC. Amino acid sequence: CASSYRRLAGFSYEQYF.

V gene TRBV7-3 combines with J gene TRBJ2-7; TRBD2 aligns across 11 bases. The CDR3 is 15 residues long. CDR1 SGHTA and CDR2 FQGTGA come from the germline V gene. The V and J ends lost 4 bases and 5 bases, in that order; junction bases with no gene match: 7. The CDR3 DNA is TGTGCCAGCAGCTCCGGGACTAGCGGAGCCGACGAGCAGTACTTC. Residues: CASSSGTSGADEQYF.

This clonotype has only a few counts. The chain links TRBV10-3 to TRBJ2-7; the match to TRBD2 covers 7 bases. The trim removed 0 bases at V and 2 bases at J, leaving 4 bases unmatched. CDR1 and CDR2 (germline): ENHRY, SYGVKD. This CDR3 spans 15 amino acids. CDR3 sequence reads: CAISESTSRTYEQYF. CDR3 bases: TGTGCCATCAGTGAGTCGACTAGCAGGACCTACGAGCAGTACTTC.